These 4 T cell receptor beta chains were sequenced from one sample in a study of identical twins. From the 5' RACE reads, TCRdb called clonotypes with MiXCR, one entry per CDR3 protein. The repertoire holds roughly 280,000 distinct CDR3 sequences, with roughly 10% as singletons. The sample also formed part of further work on yellow fever vaccine responses in identical twins.

The sample taken for sequencing was CD8+ T cells sorted from blood. The receptor source for this set is a young woman in good health.

The chain joins TRBV5-6 to TRBJ1-5; D not certain. Per the germline V gene, CDR1 is SGHDT and CDR2 is YYEEEE. Trimming removed 0 bases from V and 2 bases from J, with 9 bases in between. This CDR3 is built from 15 residues. CDR3 DNA: TGTGCCAGCAGCTTGGTACGGGCGGGCAATCAGCCCCAGCATTTT. It specifies CASSLVRAGNQPQHF.

The chain carries TRBV7-9 and TRBJ2-5, with 7 nucleotides matching TRBD1. The CDR3 contains 16 residues. J lost 5 bases, V lost 5 bases, and 14 bases had no gene match. CDR1 and CDR2 (germline): SEHNR, FQNEAQ (reference sequence). For the CDR3, the DNA is TGTGCCAGCAGCCCCCCCTCCGGGACAGCAATGGAGACCCAGTACTTC. Its translation: CASSPPSGTAMETQYF.

This clonotype was seen a few times. Possible read error: a much larger clone is one base away. The chain couples TRBV5-1 to TRBJ2-7, with no clear D. Germline CDR1 SGHRS, CDR2 YFSETQ. The ends were cut back, 5 bases at V and 2 bases at J, with 14 bases in the middle. The CDR3 runs to 14 residues. The CDR3 here is CASSSVTNAYEQYF. CDR3 nucleotides: TGCGCCAGCAGTTCCGTGACGAATGCCTACGAGCAGTACTTC.

There are many counts of this clonotype. The chain employs TRBV7-3 and TRBJ1-6; D gene uncertain. This CDR3 comprises 14 residues. Looked up from germline, CDR1 is SGHTA and CDR2 is FQGTGA. V was cut by 0 bases and J by 10 bases, with 10 bases left in between. Written as DNA, the CDR3 is TGTGCCAGCAGCTTAACAGGTTCAGGATCACCCCTCCACTTT. It yields the protein CASSLTGSGSPLHF.